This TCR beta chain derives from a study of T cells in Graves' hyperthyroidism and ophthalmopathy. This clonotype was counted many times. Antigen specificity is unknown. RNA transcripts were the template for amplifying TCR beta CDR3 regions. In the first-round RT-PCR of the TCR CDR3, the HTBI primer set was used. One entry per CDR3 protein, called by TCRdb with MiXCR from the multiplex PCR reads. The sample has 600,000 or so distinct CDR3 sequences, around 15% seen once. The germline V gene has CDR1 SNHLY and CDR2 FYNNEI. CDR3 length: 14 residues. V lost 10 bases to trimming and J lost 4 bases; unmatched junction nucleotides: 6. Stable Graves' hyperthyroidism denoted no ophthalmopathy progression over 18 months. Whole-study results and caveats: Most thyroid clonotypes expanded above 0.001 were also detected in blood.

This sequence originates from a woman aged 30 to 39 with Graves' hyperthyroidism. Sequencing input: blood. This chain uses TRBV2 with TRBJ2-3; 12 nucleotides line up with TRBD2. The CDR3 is CATQLAGGSDTQYF. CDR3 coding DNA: TGTGCCACCCAACTAGCGGGAGGTTCAGATACGCAGTATTTT.